This T cell receptor (beta chain) was documented in a study of T cell repertoires in cytomegalovirus infection. Overall study context: Recently described HLA-C-restricted plus well-studied HLA-B-restricted CMV epitopes were used.

Notes on the study in general: Using cumulative public TCR beta family frequency, the authors identified those who carried CMV together with the relevant HLA.

TCRdb redid the calling of the reads with MiXCR, one entry per CDR3 protein. The sample gives just over 450,000 distinct CDR3 sequences, approximately 40% of which show up once; about 45% is in the top ten. With respect to this clonotype: Its antigen is not known.

This CDR3 spans 12 amino acids. V was pared by 9 bases and J by 5 bases, with 11 bases between. Germline V CDR1 and CDR2: LNHDA, SQIVND (reference sequence). The starting material was cultured PBMCs, obtained from culture after CMV antigen stimulation. The chain has TRBV19 and TRBJ1-5, with D perhaps TRBD1 (5 bases). The clonotype originates from a human donor in good health (CMV status not recorded). Some clones in this sample may be carry-over from other donors' samples. The CDR3 DNA is TGTGCCAGCGGGGGTATCGATCAGCCCCAGCATTTT. Translated, it gives CASGGIDQPQHF.